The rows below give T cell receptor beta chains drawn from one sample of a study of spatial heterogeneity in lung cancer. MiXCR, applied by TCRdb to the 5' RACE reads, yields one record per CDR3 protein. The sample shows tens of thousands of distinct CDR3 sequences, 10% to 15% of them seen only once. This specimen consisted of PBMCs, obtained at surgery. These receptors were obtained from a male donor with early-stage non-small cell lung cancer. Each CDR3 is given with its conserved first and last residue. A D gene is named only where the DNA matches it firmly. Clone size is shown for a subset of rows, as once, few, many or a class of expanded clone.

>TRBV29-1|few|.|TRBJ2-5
TGCAGCGTTCCCCCCAGGGAGGAGACCCAGTACTTC
CSVPPREETQYF
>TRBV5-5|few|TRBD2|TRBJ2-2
TGTGCCAGCAGCTTGGCCCCTAGCGGGGCCGTCACCGGGGAGCTGTTTTTT
CASSLAPSGAVTGELFF
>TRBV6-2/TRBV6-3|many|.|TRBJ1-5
TGTGCCAGCAGTTTTGGTAATCAGCCCCAGCATTTT
CASSFGNQPQHF
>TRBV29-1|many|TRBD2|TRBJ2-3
TGCAGCGTTGAAGGTGGTAGCGGGAGGGATACGCAGTATTTT
CSVEGGSGRDTQYF
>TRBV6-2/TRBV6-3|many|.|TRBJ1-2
TGTGCCAGCAGTTACATCACACCCAGGAGCTATGGCTACACCTTC
CASSYITPRSYGYTF
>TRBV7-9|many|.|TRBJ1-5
TGTGCCAGCAGCTTGGAAGGGGAGCAGCCCCAGCATTTT
CASSLEGEQPQHF
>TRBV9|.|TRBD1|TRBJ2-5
TGTGCCAGCAGCGCGGGACAGATACAAGAGACCCAGTACTTC
CASSAGQIQETQYF
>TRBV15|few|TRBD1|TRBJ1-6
TGTGCCACCAGCAGAACCGGGACAGGGAATTCACCCCTCCACTTT
CATSRTGTGNSPLHF
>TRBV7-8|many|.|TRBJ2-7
TGTGCCAGCAGTGCGGGACAGTTCTACGAGCAGTACTTC
CASSAGQFYEQYF
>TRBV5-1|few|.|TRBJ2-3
TGCGCCAGCAGCTTGGTGGCGGGGAGCACAGATACGCAGTATTTT
CASSLVAGSTDTQYF
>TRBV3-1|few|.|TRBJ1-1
TGTGCCAGCAGCCGGGACGGTCGGACTGAAGCTTTCTTT
CASSRDGRTEAFF
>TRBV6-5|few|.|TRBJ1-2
TGTGCCAGCAGTACCGGGGCCTATGGCTACACCTTC
CASSTGAYGYTF
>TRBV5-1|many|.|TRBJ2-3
TGCGCCAGCAGCTTTCGGGGGGCGAGTACAGATACGCAGTATTTT
CASSFRGASTDTQYF
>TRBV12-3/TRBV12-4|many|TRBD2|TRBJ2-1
TGTGCCAGCAGTCCCAGCGGGAGGATAAAGAATGAGCAGTTCTTC
CASSPSGRIKNEQFF
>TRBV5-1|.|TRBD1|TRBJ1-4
TGCGCCAGCAGCCTTGGGACAGGGAACTCCCGACCTAGACTGAACCCGCTGTTTTTT
CASSLGTGNSRPRLNPLFF
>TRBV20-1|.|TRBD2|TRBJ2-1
TGCAGTGCTAGCGGGGGGGTCGGTGAGCAGTTCTTC
CSASGGVGEQFF
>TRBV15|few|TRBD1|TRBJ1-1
TGTGCCACCAGCCCCCGGGCAGGGGGCGGGACTGAAGCTTTCTTT
CATSPRAGGGTEAFF
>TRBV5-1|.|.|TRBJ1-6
TGCGCCAGCAGCTCCGGAGCAGGGGAAAATTCACCCCTCCACTTT
CASSSGAGENSPLHF
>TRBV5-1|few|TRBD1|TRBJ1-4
TGCGCCAGCAGCCAGGGGGCGCGGGATGAAAAACTGTTTTTT
CASSQGARDEKLFF
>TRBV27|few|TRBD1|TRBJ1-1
TGTGCCAGCAGTTTATCCCGCCTGACAGGGCGAGAGACTGAAGCTTTCTTT
CASSLSRLTGRETEAFF
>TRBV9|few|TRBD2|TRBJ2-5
TGTGCCAGCAGCGTAGGGGGCGGGGGGGCCCGAGAGACCCAGTACTTC
CASSVGGGGARETQYF
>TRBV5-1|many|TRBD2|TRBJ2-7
TGCGCCAGCAGCTTGACTAGCGGTTCTAGCTCCTACGAGCAGTACTTC
CASSLTSGSSSYEQYF
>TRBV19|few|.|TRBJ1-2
TGTGCCAGTAGTACAGGGTATGACTATGGCTACACCTTC
CASSTGYDYGYTF
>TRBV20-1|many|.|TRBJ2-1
TGCAGTGCTAGTAGGAATCCCCAAAAATCTTACAATGAGCAGTTCTTC
CSASRNPQKSYNEQFF
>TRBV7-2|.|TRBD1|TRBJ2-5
TGTGCCAGCAGCTCAGGGGGATCGGTCCCTTTTTACTTC
CASSSGGSVPFYF
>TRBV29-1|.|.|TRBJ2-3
TGCAGCGTTGAGACTTCTACAGATACGCAGTATTTT
CSVETSTDTQYF
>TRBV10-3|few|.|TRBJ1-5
TGTGCCATCAGTGAGTCTGCAGATTCCAATCAGCCCCAGCATTTT
CAISESADSNQPQHF
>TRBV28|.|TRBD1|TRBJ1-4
TGTGCCAGCAGTCCCGACAGGGCTGAAAAACTGTTTTTT
CASSPDRAEKLFF